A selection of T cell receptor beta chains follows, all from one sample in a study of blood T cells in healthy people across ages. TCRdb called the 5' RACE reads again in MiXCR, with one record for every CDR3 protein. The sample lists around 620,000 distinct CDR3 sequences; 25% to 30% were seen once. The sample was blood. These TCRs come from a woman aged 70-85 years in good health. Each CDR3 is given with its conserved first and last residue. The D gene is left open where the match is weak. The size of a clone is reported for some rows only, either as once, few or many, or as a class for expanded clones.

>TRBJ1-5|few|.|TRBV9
CASSRTGFNQPQHF
TGTGCCAGCAGCCGAACGGGGTTCAATCAGCCCCAGCATTTT
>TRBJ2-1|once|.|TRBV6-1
CASKAGSRDEQFF
TGTGCCAGCAAGGCAGGGTCACGCGATGAGCAGTTCTTC
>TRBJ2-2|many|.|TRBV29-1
CSVESNPTGDNTGELFF
TGCAGCGTTGAGAGTAATCCGACAGGCGACAACACCGGGGAGCTGTTTTTT
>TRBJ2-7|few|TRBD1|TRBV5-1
CASSLGGTGVGEQYF
TGCGCCAGCAGCTTGGGCGGGACAGGGGTCGGCGAGCAGTACTTC
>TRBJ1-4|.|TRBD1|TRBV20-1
CSAWDRGELNEKLFF
TGCAGTGCTTGGGACAGGGGAGAACTAAATGAAAAACTGTTTTTT
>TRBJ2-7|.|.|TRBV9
CASSVTDSPYEQYF
TGTGCCAGCAGCGTTACGGACAGCCCCTACGAGCAGTACTTC
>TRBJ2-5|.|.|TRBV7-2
CASSWAGKSQETQYF
TGTGCCAGCAGCTGGGCTGGGAAGTCTCAAGAGACCCAGTACTTC
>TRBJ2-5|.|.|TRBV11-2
CASSLGSRGSETQYF
TGTGCCAGCTCCCTGGGTTCCAGGGGCTCGGAGACCCAGTACTTC
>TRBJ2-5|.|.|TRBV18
CASSPRDVETQYF
TGTGCCAGCTCACCACGGGACGTAGAGACCCAGTACTTC
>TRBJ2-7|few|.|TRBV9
CASSPVGVSYEQYF
TGTGCCAGCAGCCCAGTCGGAGTAAGCTACGAGCAGTACTTC
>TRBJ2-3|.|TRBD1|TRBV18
CASPPRQQGVTDTQYF
TGTGCCAGCCCACCACGGCAGCAGGGGGTCACAGATACGCAGTATTTT
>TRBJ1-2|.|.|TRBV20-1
CSAPTRANYGYTF
TGCAGTGCCCCGACACGAGCTAACTATGGCTACACCTTC
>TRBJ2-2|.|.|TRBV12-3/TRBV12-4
CASSLRGEGGELFF
TGTGCCAGCTCCCTCCGGGGCGAGGGCGGGGAGCTGTTTTTT
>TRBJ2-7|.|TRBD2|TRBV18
CASAAGTRMGEQYF
TGTGCCAGCGCGGCGGGGACTAGGATGGGCGAGCAGTACTTC
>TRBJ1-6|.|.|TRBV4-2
CASSPRIYNSPLHF
TGTGCCAGCAGTCCTCGAATCTATAATTCACCCCTCCACTTT
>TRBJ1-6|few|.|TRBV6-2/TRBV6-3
CASGQSGNSPLHF
TGTGCCAGCGGACAGTCGGGGAATTCACCCCTCCACTTT
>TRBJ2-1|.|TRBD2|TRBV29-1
CSVELADPSYNEQFF
TGCAGCGTTGAACTAGCGGACCCCTCCTACAATGAGCAGTTCTTC
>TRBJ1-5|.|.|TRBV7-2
CASSSTAGSQPQHF
TGTGCCAGCAGTTCAACGGCAGGGTCTCAGCCCCAGCATTTT
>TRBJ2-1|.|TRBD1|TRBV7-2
CASSLGGTGSYNEQFF
TGTGCCAGCAGCTTAGGAGGGACAGGGAGTTACAATGAGCAGTTCTTC
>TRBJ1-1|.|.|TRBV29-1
CSVAPYTEAFF
TGCAGCGTTGCCCCGTACACTGAAGCTTTCTTT
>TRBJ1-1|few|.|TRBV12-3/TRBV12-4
CASSFHEEAFF
TGTGCCAGCAGTTTCCACGAAGAAGCTTTCTTT
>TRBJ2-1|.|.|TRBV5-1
CASSRTIVGNEQFF
TGCGCCAGCAGTAGGACCATCGTGGGCAATGAGCAGTTCTTC
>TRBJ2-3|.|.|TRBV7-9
CASSTTAKGADTQYF
TGTGCCAGCAGCACGACAGCTAAGGGGGCAGATACGCAGTATTTT
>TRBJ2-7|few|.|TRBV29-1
CSVGNEGLEQYF
TGCAGCGTTGGGAATGAAGGCTTGGAGCAGTACTTC
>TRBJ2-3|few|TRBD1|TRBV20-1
CSASPGTGNTDTQYF
TGCAGTGCAAGCCCCGGGACAGGGAACACAGATACGCAGTATTTT
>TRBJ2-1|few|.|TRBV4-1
CASSQDSWRGKGNEQFF
TGCGCCAGCAGCCAAGATAGTTGGAGGGGAAAAGGGAATGAGCAGTTCTTC